The 11 T cell receptor beta chains listed next were all sequenced from one sample in a study of molecular identifiers for immune sequencing clone quantification. TCRdb passed the PCR reads through MiXCR, listing each CDR3 protein once. The data contain 40,000 to 65,000 distinct CDR3 sequences, about a third of them singletons. The sequenced sample consisted of naive CD8+ T cells from blood, with Jurkat cell RNA spiked in. The subset here: FACS-sorted CD8+CD4-CCR7+CD45RA+ naive T cells. Source of these receptors: a human donor in good health. Some libraries in this study had Jurkat cell RNA spiked in.

As for this clonotype: Its ends do not fully match the called genes, so a read error is possible. The chain carries TRBV14 and TRBJ2-2, with 7 bases fitting TRBD2. Germline V gives CDR1 SGHDN, CDR2 FVKESK. The CDR3 consists of 19 residues. CDR3 protein: CASSQDPPGLPVNTGELLF. As DNA, the CDR3 is TGTGCCAGCAGCCAAGACCCCCCGGGACTACCCGTGAACACCGGGGAGCTGTTATTT.

This clonotype has a count of ten or more. V is TRBV6-1 and J is TRBJ2-5, with D perhaps matching TRBD2 (5 bases). Germline V CDR1 and CDR2: MNHNS, SASEGT. CDR3 length: 15 residues. V lost 4 bases and J lost 2, with 14 bases in between. The CDR3 loop reads CASSGADPPQETQYF. The CDR3 DNA follows: TGTGCCAGCAGTGGAGCGGATCCCCCACAAGAGACCCAGTACTTC.

The chain uses TRBV4-1 and TRBJ2-7; D ambiguous. The CDR3 totals 12 residues. From germline, CDR1 is MGHRA and CDR2 YSYEKL. Deletions cut 0 bases from V and 9 bases from J, with 9 bases between. The CDR3 region is CASSQDRRVQYF. The CDR3 DNA reads TGCGCCAGCAGCCAAGATAGACGGGTGCAGTACTTC.

This clonotype was seen at least ten times. This chain connects TRBV5-4 to TRBJ2-7; no clear D gene. In germline, CDR1 is SGHNT, CDR2 YYREEE (reference sequence). The CDR3 extends over 13 amino acids. V was trimmed by 0 bases and J by 4 bases, leaving 8 bases between them. The CDR3, as DNA: TGTGCCAGCAGCTTGGAGGTCCAATACGAGCAGTACTTC. Translated, it gives CASSLEVQYEQYF.

On this clonotype itself: No conserved phenylalanine or tryptophan ends this CDR3, so it is likely a read error. The chain joins TRBV4-1 to TRBJ2-7, with 9 bases identical to TRBD1. Germline trimming cut 4 bases from V and 2 bases from J; bases unmatched to any gene: 9. CDR3 length equals 16 residues. Germline V gene lookup returns CDR1 MGHRA and CDR2 YSYEKL. CDR3: CASSLSGTGSPYEQYI. The CDR3 bases are TGCGCCAGCAGCCTCTCCGGGACAGGGTCCCCCTACGAGCAGTACATC.

As to this clonotype: The conserved phenylalanine or tryptophan is not found at the CDR3 terminus, so this likely reflects a read error. This rearrangement joins TRBV12-3 or TRBV12-4 to TRBJ2-5, with 11 bases aligning to TRBD1. With V trimmed by 6 bases and J by 9 bases, 9 bases remained unmatched. CDR3 length equals 14 residues. The CDR3 DNA reads as TGTGCCAGCAGCTGGACAGGGGGCGGTGAGGCCCAGTACTGC. Translating gives CASSWTGGGEAQYC.

In the case of this clonotype: The CDR3 does not close with the conserved phenylalanine or tryptophan, likely indicating a read error. This chain joins TRBV9 and TRBJ1-6; D ambiguous. CDR1 and CDR2 from the germline V gene are SGDLS and YYNGEE. This CDR3 spans 14 amino acids. The CDR3 protein is CACSVGGVNSPLHY. The CDR3, as DNA: TGTGCCTGCAGCGTTGGCGGGGTGAATTCACCCCTCCACTAT.

This clonotype has a count of ten or more. The rearrangement joins TRBV11-1 to TRBJ2-3; TRBD2 might be the D (6 bases). Germline V gives CDR1 SGHAT, CDR2 FQDESV (reference sequence). The V end lost 1 base, the J end lost 4 bases, and 12 bases lay between the germline ends. The CDR3 runs 15 residues. CDR3 sequence reads: CASSLVREPSDTQYF. CDR3 nucleotide sequence: TGTGCCAGCAGCTTAGTTCGGGAGCCCTCAGATACGCAGTATTTT.

Remarks on this clonotype: This could be a read error, since a much larger clone is one nucleotide away. Since no conserved phenylalanine or tryptophan closes the CDR3, a read error is the likely cause. V is TRBV7-9 and J is TRBJ2-5; D uncertain. The CDR3 totals 12 residues. V was trimmed by 5 bases and J by 1 base, leaving 5 bases between them. Germline V gene sequence: CDR1 SEHNR, CDR2 FQNEAQ (reference sequence). CDR3 nucleotides: TGTGCCAGCAGCCCAGGCCAAGAGACCCAGTACATC. Translated, it gives CASSPGQETQYI.

This clonotype occurred many times. The chain uses TRBV28 and TRBJ2-7, with D tentatively TRBD1 or TRBD2 (5 bases each). CDR3 length equals 14 residues. The germline gives CDR1 MDHEN, CDR2 SYDVKM. Trimming removed 7 bases at V and 2 bases at J, with 15 bases between. CDR3 bases: TGTGCCAGCATTAGGGACGACCGGACCTACGAGCAGTACTTC. It codes for CASIRDDRTYEQYF.

This chain links TRBV6-1 with TRBJ2-7; maybe TRBD1 (6 bases). Germline assignment: CDR1 MNHNS and CDR2 SASEGT. Trimming stripped 8 bases from V and 3 bases from J, with 8 bases between. CDR3 length: 11 residues. As DNA, the CDR3 is TGTGCCAGCCGGGACAACTACGAGCAGTACTTC. Amino acids: CASRDNYEQYF.